This is a list of T cell receptor beta chains from one sample in a study of Graves' ophthalmopathy and Graves' hyperthyroidism. MiXCR, applied by TCRdb to the multiplex PCR reads, yields one record per CDR3 protein. Among more than 550,000 distinct CDR3 sequences listed, over 40% were seen once. The sample consisted of peripheral blood. The receptor source for this set is an adult man with Graves' ophthalmopathy. The CDR3 runs from the conserved cysteine through the conserved F or W. D genes are given only for firm matches. The size entry is marked missing in some rows and otherwise reads once, few, many or a size class.

many | TRBJ2-7 | TRBD1 | TRBV19 | TGTGCCAGTAGGTCCCAGGACAGGGTCAACGAGCAGTACTTC | CASRSQDRVNEQYF
few | TRBJ2-3 | TRBD2 | TRBV20-1 | TGCAGTGCTAGAACTAGCGGGAATCTTGATACGCAGTATTTT | CSARTSGNLDTQYF
many | TRBJ1-1 | TRBD1 | TRBV12-3/TRBV12-4 | TGTGCCAGCAGGAGATTCGGACAGGGCAACACTGAAGCTTTCTTT | CASRRFGQGNTEAFF
once | TRBJ1-5 | TRBD1 | TRBV24-1 | TGTGCCACCAGTGCAACCGGGGCAGGGGGCTGGCAGCCCCAGCATTTT | CATSATGAGGWQPQHF
many | TRBJ2-7 | . | TRBV7-9 | TGTGCCAGCAGCGCTTCAGAAGGGGCCCACGAGCAGTACTTC | CASSASEGAHEQYF
many | TRBJ2-7 | TRBD2 | TRBV12-3/TRBV12-4 | TGTGCCAGCAGTCCTAGCGGGAGCGTCTACGAGCAGTACTTC | CASSPSGSVYEQYF
many | TRBJ1-4 | . | TRBV6-5 | TGTGCCAGCAGTGACGAAACAGGGATTAGAGAAAAACTGTTTTTT | CASSDETGIREKLFF
few | TRBJ1-6 | . | TRBV3-1 | TGTGCCAGCAGCCAAGATGCGGTTGAGAATTCACCCCTCCACTTT | CASSQDAVENSPLHF
many | TRBJ2-5 | . | TRBV20-1 | TGCAGTGCGTCCAATTGGGACGGGTACCAAGAGACCCAGTACTTC | CSASNWDGYQETQYF
. | TRBJ2-1 | . | TRBV25-1 | TGTGCCAGCAGTATATGGGACGAGCAGTTCTTC | CASSIWDEQFF
many | TRBJ2-7 | TRBD2 | TRBV10-3 | TGTGCCATCAGAGTGACTAGCCTCTCCTACGAGCAGTACTTC | CAIRVTSLSYEQYF
. | TRBJ2-3 | . | TRBV2 | TGTGCCAGCAATGCGGACAGCACAGATACGCAGTATTTT | CASNADSTDTQYF
once | TRBJ2-6 | . | TRBV24-1 | TGTGCCACCAGTAGTATCATCGCGGGCGTTGTTGGGGCCAACGTCCTGACTTTC | CATSSIIAGVVGANVLTF
many | TRBJ2-7 | . | TRBV7-2 | TGTGCCAGCAGCCTCCAGGAGTCGAGCTCCTACGAGCAGTACTTC | CASSLQESSSYEQYF
many | TRBJ1-2 | . | TRBV29-1 | TGCAGCGTCGGACAGATCGGAGCCTCTGGCTACACCTTC | CSVGQIGASGYTF
many | TRBJ1-1 | . | TRBV25-1 | TGTGCCAGCAGTGAAACGGGCACTATGAACACTGAAGCTTTCTTT | CASSETGTMNTEAFF
. | TRBJ1-6 | TRBD1 | TRBV5-1 | TGCGCCAGCAGCTTGGGGACCAGGGGGGCATCCTATAATTCACCCCTCCACTTT | CASSLGTRGASYNSPLHF
few | TRBJ2-3 | . | TRBV24-1 | TGTGCCACCAGTGATTCGGGGACAGATACGCAGTATTTT | CATSDSGTDTQYF
. | TRBJ2-7 | TRBD2 | TRBV7-9 | TGTGCCAGCAGCGTAGCGGGGACTATATCCTACGAGCAGTACTTC | CASSVAGTISYEQYF
. | TRBJ2-5 | . | TRBV10-3 | TGTGCCATCAGTGTGGAGACCCAGTACTTC | CAISVETQYF
few | TRBJ1-1 | . | TRBV9 | TGTGCCAGCAGCGTAATAACAGGAGAGACTGAAGCTTTCTTT | CASSVITGETEAFF
. | TRBJ2-7 | . | TRBV15 | TGTGCCACCAGCAGAGAACAGGGGCTAGCGGTATCCTACGAGCAGTACTTC | CATSREQGLAVSYEQYF
. | TRBJ2-5 | . | TRBV7-3 | TGTGCCAGCAGCCAAGGGTCGATAACAGCGAGACTCCAAGAGACCCAGTACTTC | CASSQGSITARLQETQYF
few | TRBJ1-5 | TRBD1 | TRBV4-1 | TGCGCCAGCAGCCAACTACAGGGGGCCAATCAGCCCCAGCATTTT | CASSQLQGANQPQHF
many | TRBJ2-7 | TRBD1 | TRBV19 | TGTGCCAGTAGGATGGGACAGGGGTTCCACGAGCAGTACTTC | CASRMGQGFHEQYF
many | TRBJ1-4 | . | TRBV20-1 | TGCAGTGCTAGGTGGCAGGGTAGCGGTGAAAAACTGTTTTTT | CSARWQGSGEKLFF
. | TRBJ2-5 | . | TRBV7-2 | TGTGCCAGCAGCTTCCAGGGGGCGGGGGGGCAAGAGACCCAGTACTTC | CASSFQGAGGQETQYF
. | TRBJ2-5 | . | TRBV2 | TGTGCCAGCAGGGGGTCCAACCTTCAAGAGACCCAGTACTTC | CASRGSNLQETQYF
. | TRBJ2-7 | . | TRBV12-3/TRBV12-4 | TGTGCCAGCAGTCCTGGCGTCGTGGACGAGCAGTACTTC | CASSPGVVDEQYF
. | TRBJ1-2 | TRBD1 | TRBV7-9 | TGTGCCAGCAGCGAGAGGGGGCTAGATGGCTACACCTTC | CASSERGLDGYTF
many | TRBJ2-7 | . | TRBV10-3 | TGTGCCATCAGACAAACGACACGCATCCACGAGCAGTACTTC | CAIRQTTRIHEQYF
. | TRBJ1-4 | TRBD1 | TRBV10-3 | TGTGCCAGCAACCCACTCGGGACAGGGGAAAAACTGTTTTTT | CASNPLGTGEKLFF
. | TRBJ1-5 | . | TRBV6-4 | TGTGCCAGCAGTGACTCATGTAATGACAGGAGATATAGCAATCAGCCCCAGCATTTT | CASSDSCNDRRYSNQPQHF
few | TRBJ2-7 | . | TRBV27 | TGTGCCAGCAGTTTCAAGGGTCCCTACGAGCAGTACTTC | CASSFKGPYEQYF
. | TRBJ2-7 | . | TRBV29-1 | TGCAGCGTTGAAGTAGGACGGGCACCCAACGAGCAGTACTTC | CSVEVGRAPNEQYF
many | TRBJ2-5 | . | TRBV19 | TGTGCCAGTAGTAATCAACAGGGTAGTGAGACCCAGTACTTC | CASSNQQGSETQYF
few | TRBJ1-4 | . | TRBV7-8 | TGCGCCAGCAGCCAAGATGGCGGCAGGGGTTATGAAAAACTGTTTTTT | CASSQDGGRGYEKLFF
. | TRBJ2-7 | . | TRBV7-2 | TGTGCCAGCAGCTTGATGAGGCGGGACACCGGGGAGCAGTACTTC | CASSLMRRDTGEQYF
. | TRBJ2-7 | . | TRBV7-2 | TGTGCCAGCAGCGGGAGACCGGACACCGGGGAGCAGTACTTC | CASSGRPDTGEQYF
many | TRBJ2-5 | . | TRBV25-1 | TGTGCCAGCAGTGAAGGGCACAGCCTCCAAGAGACCCAGTACTTC | CASSEGHSLQETQYF
many | TRBJ2-5 | . | TRBV5-1 | TGCGCCAGCAGCCGCCAAATCCAAGAGACCCAGTACTTC | CASSRQIQETQYF
. | TRBJ2-7 | . | TRBV5-1 | TGCACCAGCAGCCAAGGACGGGGGTACTACGAGCAGTACTTC | CTSSQGRGYYEQYF
. | TRBJ2-2 | . | TRBV7-3 | TGTGCCACCAGGGACTCCCGGGCCACCGGGGAGCTGTTTTTT | CATRDSRATGELFF
many | TRBJ1-1 | . | TRBV5-5 | TGTGCCAGCAGCTTCTCGACAGAAATGAACACTGAAGCTTTCTTT | CASSFSTEMNTEAFF
. | TRBJ2-1 | . | TRBV10-2 | TGCGCCAGCAGTGCTAGCATGGCCGAGCAGTTCTTC | CASSASMAEQFF
. | TRBJ1-1 | . | TRBV2 | TGTGCCAGCAGGAGAACAAGCTCTGAAGCTTTCTTT | CASRRTSSEAFF